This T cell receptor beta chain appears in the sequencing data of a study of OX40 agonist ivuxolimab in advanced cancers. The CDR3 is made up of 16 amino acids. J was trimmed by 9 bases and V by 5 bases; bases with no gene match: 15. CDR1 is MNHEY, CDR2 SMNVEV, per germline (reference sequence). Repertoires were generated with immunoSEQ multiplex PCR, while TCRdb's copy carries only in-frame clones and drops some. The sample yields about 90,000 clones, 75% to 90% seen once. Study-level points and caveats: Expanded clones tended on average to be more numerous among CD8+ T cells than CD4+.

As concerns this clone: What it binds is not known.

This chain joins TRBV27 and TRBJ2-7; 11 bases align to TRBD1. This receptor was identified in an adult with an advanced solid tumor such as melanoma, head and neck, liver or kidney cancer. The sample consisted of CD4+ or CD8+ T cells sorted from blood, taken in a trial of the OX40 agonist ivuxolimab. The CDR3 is CASSGGQGDSKGVQYV. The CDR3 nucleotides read TGTGCCAGCAGTGGGGGACAGGGGGACAGTAAGGGTGTGCAGTACGTC.